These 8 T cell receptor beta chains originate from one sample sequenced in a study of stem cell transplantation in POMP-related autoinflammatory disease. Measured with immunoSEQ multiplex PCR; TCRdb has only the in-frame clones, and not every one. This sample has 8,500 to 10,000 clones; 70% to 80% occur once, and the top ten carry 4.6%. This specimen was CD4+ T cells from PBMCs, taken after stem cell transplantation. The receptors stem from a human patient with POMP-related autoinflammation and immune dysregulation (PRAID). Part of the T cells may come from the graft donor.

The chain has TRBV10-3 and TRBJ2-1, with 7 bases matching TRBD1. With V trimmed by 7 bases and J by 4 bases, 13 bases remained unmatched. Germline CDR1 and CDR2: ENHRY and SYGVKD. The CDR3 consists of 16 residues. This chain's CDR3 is CAITRNDRVVYNEQFF. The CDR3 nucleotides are TGTGCCATCACTCGTAACGACAGGGTTGTTTACAATGAGCAGTTCTTC.

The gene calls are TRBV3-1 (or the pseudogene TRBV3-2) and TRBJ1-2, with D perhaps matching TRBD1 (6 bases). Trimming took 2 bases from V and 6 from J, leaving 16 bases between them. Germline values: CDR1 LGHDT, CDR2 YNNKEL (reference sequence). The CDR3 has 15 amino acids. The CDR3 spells CASSQLTQGRNGYTF. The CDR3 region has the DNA TGTGCCAGCAGCCAATTGACACAGGGACGAAATGGCTACACCTTC.

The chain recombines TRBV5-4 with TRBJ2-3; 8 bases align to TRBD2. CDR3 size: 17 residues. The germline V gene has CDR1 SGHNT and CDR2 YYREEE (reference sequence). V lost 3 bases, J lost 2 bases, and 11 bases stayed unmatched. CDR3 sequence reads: CASSWGGPGRDTDTQYF. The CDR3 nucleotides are TGTGCCAGCAGCTGGGGGGGCCCCGGGAGGGACACAGATACGCAGTATTTT.

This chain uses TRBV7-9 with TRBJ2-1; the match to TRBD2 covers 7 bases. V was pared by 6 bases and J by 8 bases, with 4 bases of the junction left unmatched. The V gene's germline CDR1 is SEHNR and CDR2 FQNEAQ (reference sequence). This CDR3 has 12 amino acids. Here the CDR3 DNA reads TGTGCCAGCAGTCTCCGGGGGGATGAGCAGTTCTTC. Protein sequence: CASSLRGDEQFF.

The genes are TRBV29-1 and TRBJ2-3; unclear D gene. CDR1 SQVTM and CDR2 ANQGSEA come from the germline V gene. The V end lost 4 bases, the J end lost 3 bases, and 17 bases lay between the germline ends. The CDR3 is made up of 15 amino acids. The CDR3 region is CSVVVLGVVTDTQYF. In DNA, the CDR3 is TGCAGCGTTGTGGTTTTAGGCGTGGTGACAGATACGCAGTATTTT.

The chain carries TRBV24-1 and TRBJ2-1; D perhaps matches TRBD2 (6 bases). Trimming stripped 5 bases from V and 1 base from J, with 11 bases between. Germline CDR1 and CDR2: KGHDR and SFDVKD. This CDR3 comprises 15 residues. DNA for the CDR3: TGTGCCACCAGTGTCGGGGGTGTATCCTACAATGAGCAGTTCTTC. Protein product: CATSVGGVSYNEQFF.

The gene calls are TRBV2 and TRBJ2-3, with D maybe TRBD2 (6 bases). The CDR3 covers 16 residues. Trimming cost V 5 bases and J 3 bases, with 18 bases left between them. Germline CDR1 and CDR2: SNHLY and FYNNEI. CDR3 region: CASSWDFPMGTDTQYF. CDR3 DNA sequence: TGTGCCAGCAGTTGGGACTTTCCCATGGGTACAGATACGCAGTATTTT.

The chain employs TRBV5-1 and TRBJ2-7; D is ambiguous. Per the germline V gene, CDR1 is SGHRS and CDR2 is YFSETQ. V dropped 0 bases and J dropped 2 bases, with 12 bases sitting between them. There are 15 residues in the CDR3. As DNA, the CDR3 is TGCGCCAGCAGCTTGGGGTCTGGTTCGACCTACGAGCAGTACTTC. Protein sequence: CASSLGSGSTYEQYF.